The sequence of this T cell receptor beta chain was determined in a study of cytomegalovirus exposure and HLA in healthy donors. For this clone: Its antigen is unidentified.

The primer mix had 60 Vbeta and 13 Jbeta primers. The repertoire was sequenced with immunoSEQ multiplex PCR; TCRdb's copy has only in-frame clones and lacks some. In all, the sample yields 100,000 to 150,000 clones. CDR1 and CDR2 (germline): SGHRS, YFSETQ. CDR3 length: 15 amino acids. J was trimmed by 4 bases and V by 0 bases; bases with no gene match: 5. General study points: Reported findings show TCR beta sequences accurately forecast HLA-A and HLA-B alleles in most subjects.

The V call is TRBV5-1, the J call TRBJ1-2; TRBD1 agrees at 8 bases. The TCR sequence derives from a man in his late teens or twenties in good health and CMV-seronegative. The sequenced sample consisted of PBMCs. Here the CDR3 DNA reads TGCGCCAGCAGCTTGGAACAGGGGGTTATCTATGGCTACACCTTC. It yields the protein CASSLEQGVIYGYTF.